The 23 T cell receptor beta chains below all came from one sample that was sequenced in a study of T cell responses to AZD1222 COVID-19 vaccine. TCRdb's table, derived via immunoSEQ multiplex PCR, lists solely in-frame clones and lacks some. The table lists roughly 100,000 clones, approximately 88% of them singletons. This specimen was peripheral blood, taken on day 0 of AZD1222 vaccination. All receptors come from an adult in good health.

This chain joins TRBV18 and TRBJ1-3, with TRBD1 matching over 7 bases. J lost 3 bases, V lost 2 bases, and 7 bases had no gene match. This CDR3 is built from 16 residues. The germline gives CDR1 KGHSH, CDR2 LQKENI. The CDR3 sequence: CASSPKTGTFGNTIYF. The CDR3, as DNA: TGTGCCAGCTCACCAAAGACAGGGACCTTTGGAAACACCATATATTTT. Using reference TRBV18 and TRBJ1-3 for the parts outside the CDR3, the full variable domain is NAGVMQNPRHLVRRRGQEARLRCSPMKGHSHVYWYRQLPEEGLKFMVYLQKENIIDESGMPKERFSAEFPKEGPSILRIQQVVRGDSAAYFCASSPKTGTFGNTIYFGEGSWLTVV.

The V and J genes are TRBV11-2 and TRBJ2-7; D might be TRBD2 (7 bases). Trimming stripped 5 bases from V and 2 bases from J, with 19 bases between. Per germline, CDR1 SGHAT and CDR2 FQNNGV. This CDR3 contains 16 residues. This CDR3 reads CASSPGGYVAAYEQYF. The CDR3 bases are TGTGCCAGCAGCCCGGGGGGCTATGTGGCGGCCTACGAGCAGTACTTC.

The V gene is TRBV29-1, the J gene TRBJ1-2; 10 nucleotides line up with TRBD1. Germline trimming cut 7 bases from V and 0 bases from J; bases unmatched to any gene: 8. Germline values: CDR1 SQVTM, CDR2 ANQGSEA. The CDR3 consists of 15 residues. For the CDR3, the DNA is TGCAGCGCCCCGACAGGGGGCAGTACTAACTATGGCTACACCTTC. Its translation: CSAPTGGSTNYGYTF.

V is TRBV3-1 (or the pseudogene TRBV3-2) and J is TRBJ1-2, with unresolved D. V was trimmed by 7 bases and J by 4 bases, leaving 13 bases between them. The CDR3 extends over 13 amino acids. Per the germline V gene, CDR1 is LGHDT and CDR2 is YNNKEL (reference sequence). CDR3 loop: CASKPGASYGYTF. The CDR3 region has the DNA TGTGCCAGCAAGCCAGGCGCAAGCTATGGCTACACCTTC.

This rearrangement joins TRBV4-1 to TRBJ2-2, with D uncertain. Germline CDR1 and CDR2: MGHRA and YSYEKL. The CDR3 spans 15 residues. The ends were cut back, 0 bases at V and 4 bases at J, with 9 bases in the middle. Here the CDR3 DNA reads TGCGCCAGCAGCCAAGACGAAGCATTCACCGGGGAGCTGTTTTTT. Translated, it gives CASSQDEAFTGELFF.

This clone was seen only a few times. This chain connects TRBV4-2 to TRBJ1-4, with a weak D call TRBD1 (5 bases). The CDR3 contains 14 residues. Germline V gives CDR1 LGHNA, CDR2 YNFKEQ. The V end was cut by 4 bases, the J end by 3 bases, with 9 bases between. Here the CDR3 DNA reads TGTGCCAGCAGCCGGGACGGGGCTAATGAAAAACTGTTTTTT. Amino acid sequence: CASSRDGANEKLFF.

The chain combines TRBV27 with TRBJ2-7, with TRBD2 as a possible D gene (5 bases). CDR3 length: 13 amino acids. The germline V gene encodes CDR1 MNHEY and CDR2 SMNVEV (reference sequence). The V end was cut by 7 bases, the J end by 3 bases, with 13 bases between. CDR3 DNA sequence: TGTGCCAGCAAACGACTGGGAGTCTACGAGCAGTACTTC. It translates to CASKRLGVYEQYF.

The chain couples TRBV14 to TRBJ2-2; no clear D. From germline, CDR1 is SGHDN and CDR2 FVKESK. The V end lost 0 bases, the J end lost 4 bases, and 3 bases lay between the germline ends. This CDR3 spans 13 amino acids. The CDR3 loop reads CASSQDATGELFF. The CDR3 nucleotides read TGTGCCAGCAGCCAAGATGCCACCGGGGAGCTGTTTTTT.

The chain carries TRBV12-5 and TRBJ2-7; 8 bases align to TRBD1. From germline, CDR1 is LGHNT and CDR2 FRNRAP. Trimming removed 6 bases from V and 6 bases from J; junction bases left unmatched: 7. The CDR3 loop spans 13 amino acids. CDR3 in amino acids: CASGLDRDGEQYF. The DNA of the CDR3 is TGTGCTAGTGGGCTGGACAGGGACGGCGAGCAGTACTTC.

The rearrangement uses TRBV4-1 and TRBJ1-5; TRBD1 might be the D (5 bases). This CDR3 contains 15 residues. Trimming stripped 2 bases from V and 0 bases from J, with 8 bases between. Germline CDR1 MGHRA, CDR2 YSYEKL. The DNA for the CDR3 is TGCGCCAGCAGCCAAACAGGATTTAGCAATCAGCCCCAGCATTTT. Translating it yields CASSQTGFSNQPQHF.

The V call is TRBV6-2 or TRBV6-3, the J call TRBJ1-1, with D uncertain. The CDR3 extends over 14 amino acids. CDR1 and CDR2 from the germline V gene are MNHEY and SVGEGT. The V and J ends lost 4 bases and 6 bases respectively, with 15 bases between them. Written as DNA, the CDR3 is TGTGCCAGCAGTTCGCGACTGGGTAATTCTGAAGCTTTCTTT. It encodes CASSSRLGNSEAFF.

J is TRBJ1-2 and V is TRBV27; possible D gene TRBD1, 5 bases. This CDR3 is 15 amino acids long. V was pared by 4 bases and J by 5 bases, with 17 bases between. CDR1 MNHEY and CDR2 SMNVEV come from the germline V gene (reference sequence). Here the CDR3 reads CASSSRAGRGYGYTF. The DNA for the CDR3 is TGTGCCAGCAGTTCCCGGGCAGGTAGGGGATATGGCTACACCTTC.

This clone came up a few times. The V and J genes are TRBV4-3 and TRBJ2-2; 10 positions match TRBD2. The CDR3 sequence is 16 residues long. J gave up 1 base and V 4 bases, and 3 bases lay outside the gene matches. Per germline, CDR1 LGHNA and CDR2 YSLEER. CDR3 sequence reads: CASSLRTSGNTGELFF. The CDR3 DNA reads as TGCGCCAGCAGCCTCCGGACTAGCGGGAACACCGGGGAGCTGTTTTTT.

This clone was seen once. At the DNA level, this CDR3 is encoded by other sequences in the same sample as well. This chain uses TRBV12-3 or TRBV12-4 with TRBJ1-1; unclear D gene. V was trimmed by 9 bases and J by 5 bases, leaving 10 bases between them. This CDR3 has 11 amino acids. This chain's CDR3 is CASSLGTEAFF. CDR3 DNA: TGTGCCAGTTCGTTGGGGACTGAAGCTTTCTTT.

The chain carries TRBV6-5 and TRBJ1-2, with 8 bases identical to TRBD1. Trimming at V came to 8 bases and at J to 8 bases, leaving 4 bases not matched to a gene. This CDR3 spans 11 amino acids. The germline V gene has CDR1 MNHEY and CDR2 SVGAGI. CDR3 sequence reads: CASRQGRGYTF. The CDR3 nucleotides read TGTGCCAGCCGACAGGGGAGAGGCTACACCTTC.

The rearrangement links TRBV6-5 to TRBJ1-2; D gene unclear. V lost 10 bases and J lost 0, with 12 bases in between. Germline assignment: CDR1 MNHEY and CDR2 SVGAGI. The length of the CDR3 is 13 residues. The CDR3 sequence: CAITRGANYGYTF. CDR3 nucleotides: TGTGCCATTACCCGAGGAGCTAACTATGGCTACACCTTC.

The chain carries TRBV6-4 and TRBJ1-1; D remains ambiguous. V was trimmed by 6 bases and J by 1 base, leaving 12 bases between them. Per germline, CDR1 MRHNA and CDR2 SNTAGT. The CDR3 consists of 14 residues. CDR3 region: CASRKTAENTEAFF. The CDR3 DNA reads TGTGCCAGCAGAAAAACCGCGGAGAACACTGAAGCTTTCTTT.

This sequence joins TRBV24-1 and TRBJ1-5, with D possibly matching TRBD1 (6 bases). V lost 4 bases and J 10 bases, leaving 16 bases between the germline ends. Germline V CDR1 and CDR2: KGHDR, SFDVKD. This CDR3 spans 14 amino acids. The CDR3 DNA reads as TGTGCCACCAGTGACACAATCAGGGGCCAACCCCAGCATTTT. Amino acids: CATSDTIRGQPQHF.

The chain joins TRBV6-2 or TRBV6-3 to TRBJ2-7; TRBD1 or TRBD2 may be the D gene (5 bases each). V dropped 5 bases and J dropped 3 bases, with 17 bases sitting between them. The germline gives CDR1 MNHEY, CDR2 SVGEGT. This CDR3 has 15 residues. The CDR3 sequence is CASSPRDGAFYEQYF. In nucleotides, the CDR3 is TGTGCCAGCAGTCCCCGGGACGGTGCCTTCTACGAGCAGTACTTC.

The table lists this clone with a few counts. The genes are TRBV4-3 and TRBJ2-7; the match to TRBD2 covers 12 bases. Germline CDR1 and CDR2: LGHNA and YSLEER. The length of the CDR3 is 17 residues. Germline trimming cut 3 bases from V and 1 base from J; bases unmatched to any gene: 7. The CDR3 reads CASSHVRTSGASYEQYF. CDR3 nucleotide sequence: TGCGCCAGCAGCCATGTCCGGACTAGCGGGGCTTCCTACGAGCAGTACTTC.

The gene calls are TRBV28 and TRBJ2-3, with 12 bases aligning to TRBD2. Trimming took 4 bases from V and 8 from J; bases not matched to a gene: 7. This CDR3 has 15 amino acids. The V gene's germline CDR1 is MDHEN and CDR2 SYDVKM. DNA for the CDR3: TGTGCCAGCAGTTCCCTAGCGGGAGGGCCAGGTACGCAGTATTTT. It encodes CASSSLAGGPGTQYF.

The chain couples TRBV28 to TRBJ1-1; D is unclear. The CDR3 sequence is 12 residues long. CDR1 MDHEN and CDR2 SYDVKM come from the germline V gene. The germline V and J ends were trimmed by 2 bases and 11 bases, with 12 bases remaining between them. The CDR3 DNA reads as TGTGCCAGCAGTTTAGTTCTCCCTGGGGCTTTCTTT. Translation gives CASSLVLPGAFF.

V is TRBV10-1 and J is TRBJ2-1; D perhaps matches TRBD1 (5 bases). CDR1 and CDR2 (germline): WNHNN, SYGVQD (reference sequence). Trimming took 0 bases from V and 0 from J, leaving 12 bases between them. This CDR3 is 17 amino acids long. Written as DNA, the CDR3 is TGCGCCAGCAGTGAGTCCTCAAGACAGAACTCCTACAATGAGCAGTTCTTC. Its translation: CASSESSRQNSYNEQFF.